This T cell receptor beta chain was identified during a study of CD8+ T cells in alopecia areata. Study conclusions and caveats: Lesional tissue from the scalp (especially in alopecia totalis/universalis) showed higher clonality than normal scalp. There were also resident alphabeta T cells of normal skin sequenced in scalp samples.

CDR3 size: 16 residues. Trimming removed 0 bases from V and 0 bases from J, with 13 bases in between. Germline CDR1 and CDR2: GKSSPN and SITVG. Extraction of RNA preceded its reverse transcription into cDNA, which served as the sequencing template. Sequencing was performed with immunoSEQ multiplex PCR; in TCRdb, only in-frame clones are kept and a portion is missing. This set yields approximately 300,000 clones and no singletons; the top ten hold 0.9% to 1.5%. Cell sorting was performed on pooled cutaneous lymph node cells with CD4, CD8alpha, NKG2D, NKG2ACE and other markers. This clone was detected a few times. Its target is not known. Germline and genes: mouse. The read is 4 residues too short to cover the CDR3 end, so that end is filled in from the germline J gene.

This sequence was found in a C3H/HeJ mouse with alopecia areata. Mouse MHC haplotype: H2-k. The sequenced material came from CD4+ T cells sorted from a lymph node. V and J are TRBV31 and TRBJ2-3; perhaps TRBD1 as D (6 bases). The CDR3 DNA, read in part, is TGTGCCTGGAGTCTTGGGACAAACCCTAGTGCAGAA. It translates to CAWSLGTNPSAE. The complete CDR3 protein is CAWSLGTNPSAETLYF.